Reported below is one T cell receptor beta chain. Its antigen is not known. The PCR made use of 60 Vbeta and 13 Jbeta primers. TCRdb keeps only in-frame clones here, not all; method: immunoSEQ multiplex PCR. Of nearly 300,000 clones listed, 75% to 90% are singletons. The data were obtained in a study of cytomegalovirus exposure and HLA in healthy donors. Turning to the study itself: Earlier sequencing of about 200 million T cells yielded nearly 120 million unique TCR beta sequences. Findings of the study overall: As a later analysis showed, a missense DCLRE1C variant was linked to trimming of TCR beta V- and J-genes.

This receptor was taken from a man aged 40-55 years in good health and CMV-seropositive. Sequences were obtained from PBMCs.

The CDR3 nucleotides read TGTGCCAGCAGTGAATCTGGCCAGGGGCGAGGTCAGCCCCAGCATTTT. It encodes CASSESGQGRGQPQHF. This chain links TRBV25-1 with TRBJ1-5; D is possibly TRBD1 (6 bases). The CDR3 is 16 amino acids. Germline V CDR1 and CDR2: MGHDK, SYGVNS. Trimming pared 1 base from V and 6 bases from J, leaving 16 bases between.